This T cell receptor (beta chain) was identified during a study of cytomegalovirus exposure and HLA in healthy donors. The CDR3 spans 14 residues. With 4 bases clipped from V and 5 bases from J, the junction kept 5 bases outside the gene matches. Use of 60 Vbeta and 13 Jbeta primers characterized the PCR. Measured with immunoSEQ multiplex PCR; TCRdb has only the in-frame clones, and not every one. Among under 300,000 clones listed, approximately 85% were seen once. The sequenced sample was PBMCs. The clonotype comes from a middle-aged woman in good health and CMV-seropositive. The rearrangement links TRBV23-1 to TRBJ1-5, with TRBD1 matching 7 bases. Being an ORF, TRBV23-1 has a function that is uncertain. The CDR3 protein is CASSLRDSDQPQHF. CDR3 coding DNA: TGCGCCAGCAGTCTCCGGGACAGCGATCAGCCCCAGCATTTT.